The present entry profiles one T cell receptor (beta chain) with its context. Its antigen is not identified. The entry originates in a study of Ad26.COV2.S vaccination and SARS-CoV-2 variants. In the study overall: Intramuscular Ad26.COV2.S at 5x10^10 or 1x10^11 viral particles. Study-level results: Spike-specific TCR breadth was greater after Ad26.COV2.S than placebo.

CDR1 is SGHDT and CDR2 is YYEEEE in the germline V gene. After removal of 4 bases from V and 7 bases from J, the junction contained 15 bases not matched to a gene. This CDR3 region has 17 residues. Here immunoSEQ multiplex PCR was the method, and the copy in TCRdb shows in-frame clones only, minus some. The sample contains 300,000 to 400,000 clones, 75% to 90% of which appear only once. Regarding treatment: about 20 received Ad26.COV2.S at low or high dose, single or two shots; a few received placebo; per-sample allocation not given. The study sampled participants on day 63 after the first vaccine or placebo injection.

The material sequenced was peripheral blood, taken in a trial of Ad26.COV2.S vaccine versus placebo. This sequence originates from a person aged 18 to 65 who received the Ad26.COV2.S COVID-19 vaccine or a placebo. V usage is TRBV5-6 and J usage is TRBJ2-1; 9 bases agree with TRBD1. Written as DNA, the CDR3 is TGTGCCAGCAGCCCAAGTGCCGGGACAGGGAGATGGAATGAGCAGTTCTTC. Its protein is CASSPSAGTGRWNEQFF.